This entry describes one TCR beta chain. Which antigen it targets is not known. Base-call qualities are not available, and no considerably larger clone is one nucleotide away. The cohort comprised around 700 healthy bone marrow donors. At the time of sampling, all cohort members were nominally healthy, though unrecorded immune exposures were likely present. The donor tested CMV seronegative and was one of the 352 seronegative cohort members. Each donor provided a peripheral blood sample, and peripheral blood mononuclear cells were used for TCR beta sequencing. The Qiagen DNeasy Blood Extraction Kit was used to extract genomic DNA from the blood cell samples. The receptor library was made with the immunoSEQ multiplex PCR assay. For the multiplex PCR, a mixture combining 60 forward primers for TCR Vbeta segments and 13 reverse primers for TCR Jbeta segments was used. A multiplex PCR assay on genomic DNA amplified the CDR3 region of rearranged TCR beta genes. On the Illumina HiSeq System, the amplified TCR beta libraries were sequenced as 87-base-pair reads. Turning to the authors' computational methods: A later analysis counted approximately 84 million unique TCR beta chains across the 670 or so repertoires, and 9 million to 14 million of these chains were shared by at least two donors. To remove PCR and sequencing errors, raw reads were error-corrected and collapsed into unique sequences using a nearest-neighbor algorithm that merged closely related sequences. V, D and J gene segments were assigned by aligning CDR3 sequences to IMGT reference sequences. For a sequence to be retained, a match of at least six nucleotides to both a V gene segment and a J gene segment was required. A rearrangement was called productive if the CDR3 had no stop codons and remained in frame with V and J, and every other rearrangement was called non-productive. Following IMGT convention, CDR3 was defined as the stretch from the second conserved V-encoded cysteine to the conserved J-encoded phenylalanine. In an earlier analysis of more than 550 of the donors, sequences lacking an unambiguous match to a single V gene segment were excluded. An earlier analysis of several hundred of the donors classified V segments as functional when productive rearrangements were above 56.7% and as segregating when the standard deviation between donors was above 5%. A statistical classification framework was built for diagnosing cytomegalovirus status from the catalog of TCR beta chain sequences. V and J gene assignment, in a later analysis, came from comparing TCR nucleotide sequences with IMGT/GENE-DB human TR gene sequences. In a later analysis, CDR3 sequences and most-parsimonious VDJ recombination scenarios were assigned using the TCRdist pipeline. In a later analysis, each TCR beta chain was defined by its CDR3 amino acid sequence together with its V-gene family, and reads lacking a unique V-gene family were excluded. In a later analysis, 500 to 700 highly shared, low-generation-probability nucleotide sequences were removed to address suspected cross-contamination and a sequencing artifact. In a later analysis, a clonal expansion index for each public chain was calculated from normalized within-repertoire ranks of inferred template counts. In a later analysis, generation probabilities were computed with a VDJ recombination model fitted to out-of-frame rearrangements, and the resulting probabilities were checked against IGoR. Hypergeometric tests were used in a later analysis to score TCR-TCR, TCR-HLA and TCR-CMV co-occurrence, with a repertoire-size bias correction applied to the TCR pairs. In a later analysis, false discovery rates were estimated by permuting HLA or CMV assignments 20 times. In a later analysis, co-occurring TCRs were grouped with DBSCAN, and TCRdist sequence similarity was added when clustering was performed within HLA-allele-positive subsets. For co-occurrence clustering, repertoires with fewer than 30,000 or more than 120,000 public chains were excluded, along with a handful of repertoires with anomalous nucleotide sharing. Held by TCRdb, this immuneACCESS table contains in-frame sequences only and omits some clones. Under half of the omission traces to an unresolved V gene where checked; the cause of the rest is unknown. V and J calls and clone size are as listed in that table; D and trimming were resolved from the DNA. The sample table lists 200,000 to 250,000 clones, 60% to 80% of them with a count of one. The ten top clones hold 3.5% to 4% of the sample.

These data originate in a study of cytomegalovirus exposure and HLA in healthy donors (dated by TCRdb to 2017 to 2019). The study in broad terms: An earlier analysis of roughly 570 of the donors reported 250 to 350 Gb of sequence data and 95 million to 130 million unique TCR beta sequences obtained from roughly 180 million T cells. Roughly 300 gigabases of sequencing data and approximately 85 million unique TCR sequences were included in an early release covering roughly 700 HLA-typed donors. Of the 300 to 400 genotyped donors, 65% to 90% fell in the genetic ancestry cluster associated with self-reported Caucasian donors. The aim of the study was to test whether cataloging public T cell receptors could identify signatures of past pathogen exposure. The T cell repertoires of 666 subjects were profiled by immunosequencing and related to cytomegalovirus serostatus. In addition to the first cohort of several hundred subjects, a separate validation cohort of approximately 130 different subjects was used. To predict cytomegalovirus infection status, the study brought together high-throughput TCR immunosequencing, statistical association of individual TCRs with disease status, and machine learning. A later analysis re-analyzed previously published TCR beta repertoires from 500 to 700 donors and added high-resolution HLA genotyping to study TCR occurrence patterns. In the later analysis, no new phenotypic data were used to find candidate immune exposures; instead, reliance was placed on TCR beta sequences and their occurrence across donors. An earlier analysis of a few hundred of the donors applied high-throughput TCR beta sequencing to assess whether each TCR beta V gene segment acted as functional or pseudogenic. Donor age, sex, ethnicity and CMV serostatus were collected together with the repertoire data. Genome-wide SNP genotypes for about three fifths of the roughly 670 donors were used in a later genetic analysis, which treated that subset as a discovery cohort. Every repertoire in the discovery cohort had been generated on one and the same sequencing platform. HLA typing included class I and class II loci at four-digit resolution. The number of donors typed differed by locus, with 629-630 for A, B, C, DRB1 and DQB1, around 500 for DQA1, under 610 for DPA1, and roughly 450 for DPB1. A few DR-DQ haplotypes were handled as single units for association and clustering because linkage in the cohort was strong. Among around 400 genotyped donors of the cohort, an average of about 240,000 unique TCR beta nucleotide sequences were sequenced per donor, about a sixth of them non-productive.

What the study reported, not specific to this receptor: The earlier analysis of 450 to 700 of the donors excluded over 15 rarely observed V segments, including chromosome 9 orphons, because counts were too low. Correlated functional status among segregating V segments might reflect linkage disequilibrium, but an unknown experimental factor could not be ruled out. A later analysis found that HLA-associated TCR beta chains were more clonally expanded and had lower generation probabilities than equally common non-associated chains. Sequencing depth was assumed to be roughly uniform across donors in the presence/absence analyses, though that assumption may not hold. Some IMGT-functional V segments, including TRBV6-2 and TRBV6-3, could not be told apart with the 87-base-pair reads, so those segments were excluded. When HLA alleles, especially DR and DQ, strongly co-occurred, attributing TCR associations to individual alleles was difficult. A further reported finding was that TCR beta sequences accurately predicted the HLA-A and HLA-B alleles for most subjects in the first cohort. In a later analysis, TCR association rates were found to vary across HLA loci, with the most associated TCRs seen for DRB1 alleles and the fewest for HLA-C alleles. In vitro tests confirmed that a few of the cytomegalovirus-associated TCR beta chains recognize cytomegalovirus antigens. Because some donors lacked HLA typing at each locus, the association tests relied only on the typed subset. Immune exposure information for the cohort was limited to CMV serostatus. Most TCR sequences were observed very rarely across donors, whereas some public TCRs were present in many individuals. According to a later genetic analysis, donors in an Asian-associated ancestry cluster had fewer N-insertions in productive TCRs than the approximately 630-donor mean. According to a later analysis, parvovirus B19, influenza, CMV and Epstein-Barr virus appeared linked to several top co-occurrence clusters. In an earlier analysis of some 640 of the donors, most TCR beta V segments were observed in productive rearrangements about 87% or about 30% of the time, broadly matching IMGT annotations. Only TCR beta chains were sequenced in this cohort, and the absence of alpha or paired-chain data limited detectable features. According to the authors, the approach could potentially be generalized to other disease states and immunological phenotypes. The sequencing pipeline was judged likely to have produced a cluster of highly shared sequence variants as a technical artifact. In both the original and validation cohorts, the classifier was reported to diagnose cytomegalovirus status with high specificity and sensitivity. An association between a missense DCLRE1C variant and V-gene and J-gene trimming of TCR beta chains was found in a later genetic analysis and replicated in an independent cohort. In the study, roughly 160 TCR beta chains were listed as associated with cytomegalovirus. A later analysis associated approximately 17,000 TCR beta sequences with specific HLA alleles at a false discovery rate of 0.05. Most CMV-associated TCR beta chains appeared to be HLA-restricted in a later analysis, and the HLA associations seemed to be driven largely by CMV exposure.

Based on the germline V gene, the CDR1 and CDR2 sequences are SGHTA and FQGNSA. After removal of 1 base from V and 5 bases from J, the junction retains 5 bases not matched to a gene. Reading from cysteine to phenylalanine, the CDR3 counts 15 amino acids. The sequence is cut down to CDR3 DNA, 45 bases in frame from base 1. The sequenced sample was PBMCs. This sequence was found in a male donor in good health and CMV-seronegative. The chain is made from TRBV7-2 and TRBJ1-2, and TRBD1 matches 9 of the central bases. The DNA sequence is given as TGTGCCAGCAGCTTAGAGGGACAGGGTGATTATGGCTACACCTTC. The resulting protein is CASSLEGQGDYGYTF.